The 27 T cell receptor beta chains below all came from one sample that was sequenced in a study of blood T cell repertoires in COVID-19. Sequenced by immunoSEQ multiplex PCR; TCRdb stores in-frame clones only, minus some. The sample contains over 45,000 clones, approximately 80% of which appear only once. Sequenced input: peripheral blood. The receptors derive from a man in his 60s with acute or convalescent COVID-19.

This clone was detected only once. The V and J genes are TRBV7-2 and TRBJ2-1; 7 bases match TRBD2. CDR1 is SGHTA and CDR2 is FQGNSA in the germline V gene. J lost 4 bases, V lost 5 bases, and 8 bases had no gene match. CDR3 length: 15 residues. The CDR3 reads CASSPGRGGYNEQFF. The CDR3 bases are TGTGCCAGCAGCCCAGGGCGGGGAGGGTACAATGAGCAGTTCTTC.

CDR3 sequence (DNA): TGTGCCAGCAGCTGGATCGCGGGACAGGGGGCCTTGAACACTGAAGCTTTCTTT. Amino acids: CASSWIAGQGALNTEAFF. The chain has TRBV5-6 and TRBJ1-1, with 12 bases fitting TRBD1. The CDR3 loop spans 18 amino acids. Germline V gene sequence: CDR1 SGHDT, CDR2 YYEEEE. The ends lost 3 bases at V and 0 bases at J; junction bases unmatched: 9.

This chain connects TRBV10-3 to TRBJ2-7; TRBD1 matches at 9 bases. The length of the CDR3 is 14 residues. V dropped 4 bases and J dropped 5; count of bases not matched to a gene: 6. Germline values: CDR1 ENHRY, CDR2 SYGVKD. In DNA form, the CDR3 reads TGTGCCATCAGTGGGACAGGGGACCGCCACGAGCAGTACTTC. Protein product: CAISGTGDRHEQYF.

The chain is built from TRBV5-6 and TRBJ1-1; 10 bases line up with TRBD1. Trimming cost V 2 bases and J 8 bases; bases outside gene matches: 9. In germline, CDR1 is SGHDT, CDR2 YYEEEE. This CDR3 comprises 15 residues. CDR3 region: CASSFRDRGFGEAFF. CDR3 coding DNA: TGTGCCAGCAGCTTCCGGGACAGGGGATTCGGCGAAGCTTTCTTT. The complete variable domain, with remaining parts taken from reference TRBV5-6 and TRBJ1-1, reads DAGVTQSPTHLIKTRGQQVTLRCSPKSGHDTVSWYQQALGQGPQFIFQYYEEEERQRGNFPDRFSGHQFPNYSSELNVNALLLGDSALYLCASSFRDRGFGEAFFGQGTRLTVV.

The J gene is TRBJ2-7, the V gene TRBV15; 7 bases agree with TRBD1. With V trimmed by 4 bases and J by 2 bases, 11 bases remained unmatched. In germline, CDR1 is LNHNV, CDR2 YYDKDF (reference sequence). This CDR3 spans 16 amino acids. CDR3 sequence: CATSTQYRQGAYEQYF. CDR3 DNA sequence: TGTGCCACCAGCACCCAATACCGACAGGGTGCCTACGAGCAGTACTTC.

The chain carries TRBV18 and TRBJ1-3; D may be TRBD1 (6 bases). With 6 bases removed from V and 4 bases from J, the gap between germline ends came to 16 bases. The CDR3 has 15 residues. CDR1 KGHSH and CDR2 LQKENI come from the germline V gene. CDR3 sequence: CASSPPQGTGNTIYF. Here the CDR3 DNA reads TGTGCCAGCTCTCCCCCACAGGGAACAGGAAACACCATATATTTT.

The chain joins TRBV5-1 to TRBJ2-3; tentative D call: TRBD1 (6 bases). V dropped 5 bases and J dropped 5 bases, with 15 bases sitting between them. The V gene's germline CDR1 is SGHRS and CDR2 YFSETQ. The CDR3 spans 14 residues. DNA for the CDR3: TGCGCCAGCAGTGGGGGCAGGGAAGGAGATACGCAGTATTTT. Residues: CASSGGREGDTQYF.

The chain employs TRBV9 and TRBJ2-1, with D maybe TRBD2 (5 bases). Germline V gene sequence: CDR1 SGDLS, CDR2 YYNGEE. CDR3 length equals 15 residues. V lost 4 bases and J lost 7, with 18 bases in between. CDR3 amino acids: CASSSSGFGQNEQFF. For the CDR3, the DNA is TGTGCCAGCAGCTCCTCGGGGTTCGGGCAAAATGAGCAGTTCTTC. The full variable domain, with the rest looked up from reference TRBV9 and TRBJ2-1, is DSGVTQTPKHLITATGQRVTLRCSPRSGDLSVYWYQQSLDQGLQFLIQYYNGEERAKGNILERFSAQQFPDLHSELNLSSLELGDSALYFCASSSSGFGQNEQFFGPGTRLTVL.

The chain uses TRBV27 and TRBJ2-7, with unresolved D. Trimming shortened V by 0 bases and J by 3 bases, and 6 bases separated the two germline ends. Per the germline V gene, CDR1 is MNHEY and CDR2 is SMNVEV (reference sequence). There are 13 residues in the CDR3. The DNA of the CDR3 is TGTGCCAGCAGTTTATCGGGCAACTACGAGCAGTACTTC. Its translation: CASSLSGNYEQYF.

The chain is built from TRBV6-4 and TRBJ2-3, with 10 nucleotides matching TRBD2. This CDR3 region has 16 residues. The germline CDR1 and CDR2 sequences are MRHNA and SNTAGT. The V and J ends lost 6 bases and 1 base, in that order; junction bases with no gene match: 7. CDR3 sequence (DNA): TGTGCCAGCAGCCAACTAGCGGGGAGCGGCACAGATACGCAGTATTTT. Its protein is CASSQLAGSGTDTQYF.

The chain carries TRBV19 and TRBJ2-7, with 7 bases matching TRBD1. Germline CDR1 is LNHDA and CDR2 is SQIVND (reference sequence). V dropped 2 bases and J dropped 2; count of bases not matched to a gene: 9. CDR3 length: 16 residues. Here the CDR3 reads CASSIYLGQRPYEQYF. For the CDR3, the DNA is TGTGCCAGTAGTATATATCTGGGACAGAGACCCTACGAGCAGTACTTC.

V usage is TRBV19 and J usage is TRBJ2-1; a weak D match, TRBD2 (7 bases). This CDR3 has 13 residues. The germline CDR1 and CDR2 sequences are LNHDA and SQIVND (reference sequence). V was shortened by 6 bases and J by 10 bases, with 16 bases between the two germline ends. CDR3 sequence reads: CASSGGGGEEQFF. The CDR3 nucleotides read TGTGCCAGTAGCGGAGGGGGGGGAGAGGAGCAGTTCTTC.

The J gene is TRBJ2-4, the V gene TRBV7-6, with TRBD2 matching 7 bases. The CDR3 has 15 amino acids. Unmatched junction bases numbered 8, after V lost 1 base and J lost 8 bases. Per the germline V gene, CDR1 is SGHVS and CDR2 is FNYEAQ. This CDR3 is CASSLDRRGVDIQYF. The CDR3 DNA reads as TGTGCCAGCAGCTTAGATCGCCGGGGGGTAGACATTCAGTACTTC.

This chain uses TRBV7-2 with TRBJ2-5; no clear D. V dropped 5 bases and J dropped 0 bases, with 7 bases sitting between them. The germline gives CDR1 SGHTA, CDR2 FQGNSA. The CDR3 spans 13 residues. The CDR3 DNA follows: TGTGCCAGCAGCGTACAGTACCAAGAGACCCAGTACTTC. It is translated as CASSVQYQETQYF.

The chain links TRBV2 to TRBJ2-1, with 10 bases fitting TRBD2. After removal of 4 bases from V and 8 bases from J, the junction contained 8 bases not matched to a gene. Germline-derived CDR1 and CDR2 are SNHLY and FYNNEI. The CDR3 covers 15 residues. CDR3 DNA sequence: TGTGCCAGCAGTGTTCAGCGGGGGGGCGGGCATGAGCAGTTCTTC. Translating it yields CASSVQRGGGHEQFF.

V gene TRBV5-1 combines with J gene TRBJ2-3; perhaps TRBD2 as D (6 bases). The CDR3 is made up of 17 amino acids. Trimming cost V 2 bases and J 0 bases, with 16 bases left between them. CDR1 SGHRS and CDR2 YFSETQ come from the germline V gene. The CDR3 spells CASSFGGIQASTDTQYF. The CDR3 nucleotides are TGCGCCAGCAGCTTTGGGGGGATACAGGCTAGCACAGATACGCAGTATTTT.

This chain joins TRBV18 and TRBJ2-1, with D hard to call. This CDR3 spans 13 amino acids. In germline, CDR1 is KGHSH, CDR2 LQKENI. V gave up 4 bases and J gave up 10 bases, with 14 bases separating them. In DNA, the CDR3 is TGTGCCAGCTCACGTTCGATAGCAGACGAGCAGTTCTTC. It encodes CASSRSIADEQFF.

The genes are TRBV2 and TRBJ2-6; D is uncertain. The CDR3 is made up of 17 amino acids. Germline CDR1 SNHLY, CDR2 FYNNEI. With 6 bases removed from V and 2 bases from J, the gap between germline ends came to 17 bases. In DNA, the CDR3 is TGTGCCAGCAGGGCCCTCAAGTCCGTCGCTGGGGCCAACGTCCTGACTTTC. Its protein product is CASRALKSVAGANVLTF.

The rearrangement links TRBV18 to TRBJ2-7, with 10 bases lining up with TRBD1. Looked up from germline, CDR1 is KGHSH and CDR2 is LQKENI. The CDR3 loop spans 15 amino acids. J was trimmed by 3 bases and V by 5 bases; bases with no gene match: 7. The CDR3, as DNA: TGTGCCAGCTCAGATGGACAGGGGGTGGGCTACGAGCAGTACTTC. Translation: CASSDGQGVGYEQYF.

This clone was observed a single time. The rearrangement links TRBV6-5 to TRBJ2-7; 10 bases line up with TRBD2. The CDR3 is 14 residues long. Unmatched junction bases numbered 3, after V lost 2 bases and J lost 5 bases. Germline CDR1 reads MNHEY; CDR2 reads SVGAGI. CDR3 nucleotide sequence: TGTGCCAGCAGTTACGTAGCGGGGGGCGACGAGCAGTACTTC. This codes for CASSYVAGGDEQYF.

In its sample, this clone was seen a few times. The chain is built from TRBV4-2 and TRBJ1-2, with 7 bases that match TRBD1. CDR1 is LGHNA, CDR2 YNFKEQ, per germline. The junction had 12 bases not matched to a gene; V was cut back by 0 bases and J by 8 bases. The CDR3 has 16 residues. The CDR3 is CASSQDSTGALGGYTF. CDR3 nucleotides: TGTGCCAGCAGCCAAGATAGCACAGGGGCTTTGGGCGGCTACACCTTC.

DNA of the CDR3: TGTGCCAGCAGTGAAGAAGGGCTAGCGGGTGAGACCCAGTACTTC. Protein product: CASSEEGLAGETQYF. The chain combines TRBV6-1 with TRBJ2-5; 8 bases line up with TRBD2. V was pared by 1 base and J by 5 bases, with 6 bases of the junction left unmatched. CDR3 length: 15 amino acids. Germline V gives CDR1 MNHNS, CDR2 SASEGT.

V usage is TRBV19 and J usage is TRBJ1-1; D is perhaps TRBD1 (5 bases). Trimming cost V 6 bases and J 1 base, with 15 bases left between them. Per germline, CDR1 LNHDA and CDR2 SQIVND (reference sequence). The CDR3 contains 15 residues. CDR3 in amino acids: CASSIGGTQNTEAFF. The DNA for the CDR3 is TGTGCCAGTAGCATCGGCGGGACCCAGAACACTGAAGCTTTCTTT.

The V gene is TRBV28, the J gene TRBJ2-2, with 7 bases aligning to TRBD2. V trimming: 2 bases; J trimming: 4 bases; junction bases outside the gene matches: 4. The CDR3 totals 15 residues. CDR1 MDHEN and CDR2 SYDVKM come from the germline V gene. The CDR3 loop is CASSLMGLTTGELFF. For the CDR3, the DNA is TGTGCCAGCAGTTTAATGGGACTAACCACCGGGGAGCTGTTTTTT.

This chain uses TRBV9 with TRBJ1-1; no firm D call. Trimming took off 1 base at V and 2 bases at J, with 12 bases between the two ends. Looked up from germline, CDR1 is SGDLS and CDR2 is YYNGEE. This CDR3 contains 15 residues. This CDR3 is CASSVKGRGNTEAFF. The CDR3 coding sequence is TGTGCCAGCAGCGTAAAAGGACGGGGAAACACTGAAGCTTTCTTT.

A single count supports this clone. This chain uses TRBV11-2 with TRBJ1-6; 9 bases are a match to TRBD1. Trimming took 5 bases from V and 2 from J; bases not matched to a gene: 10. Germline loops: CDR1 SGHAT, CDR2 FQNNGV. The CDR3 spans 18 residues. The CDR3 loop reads CASSPRGGQGAYNSPLHF. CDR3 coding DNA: TGTGCCAGCAGCCCGCGTGGGGGACAGGGAGCCTATAATTCACCCCTCCACTTT.

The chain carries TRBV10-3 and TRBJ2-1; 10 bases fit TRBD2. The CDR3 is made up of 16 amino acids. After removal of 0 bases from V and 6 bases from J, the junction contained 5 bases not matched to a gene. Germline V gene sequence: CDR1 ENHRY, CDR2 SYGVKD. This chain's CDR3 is CAISESGAGGPNEQFF. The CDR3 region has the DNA TGTGCCATCAGTGAGTCTGGAGCGGGGGGGCCCAATGAGCAGTTCTTC.